This T cell receptor beta chain was sequenced during a study of OX40 agonist ivuxolimab in advanced cancers. Describing the broader study: Ivuxolimab was a fully human IgG2 agonistic monoclonal antibody targeting the costimulatory receptor OX40 (CD134). In the dose-escalation cohort, 70% to 90% of patients were male, and the mean age was 60 years with a range of about 20 to 79. Among the approximately 54 dose-escalation patients, about 20 had hepatocellular carcinoma, some 15 melanoma, 9 renal cell carcinoma and 9 head and neck cancer. Intravenous ivuxolimab was administered to patients every 2 weeks at six dose levels: 0.01, 0.1, 0.3, 1.5, 3 and 10 mg/kg. Partial responses occurred in three dose-escalation patients, of whom one had hepatocellular carcinoma and two had cutaneous melanoma. Prior anti-PD-1, anti-PD-L1 or anti-CTLA-4 therapy was permitted, and approximately 40% of dose-escalation patients had received checkpoint inhibitors. The monotherapy dose-escalation portion (N ≈ 50 patients) of the phase I ivuxolimab trial is reported in the paper. Peripheral TCRbeta sequencing aimed to test whether ivuxolimab altered TCR sequence diversity and caused clonal T-cell expansion.

Genomic DNA was isolated from the sorted cells so that the TCRbeta CDR3 region could be sequenced. TCRbeta CDR3 regions were sequenced using the immunoSEQ Assay. Not all clones reach the TCRdb copy of this immuneACCESS table, which keeps in-frame sequences only. Checked studies attribute under half of the gap to unresolved V genes and leave the rest unexplained. The sample contains 70,000 to 95,000 clones, 80% to 90% of them found a single time. The ten largest clonotypes hold about 0.76% of the sample. Patients with a history of autoimmune disease or receiving systemic immunosuppression were excluded from the trial. Peripheral blood for TCR sequencing was drawn from every dose cohort at baseline, at cycle 4 day 1 and at cycle 7 day 1. The samples were taken from a phase I, first-in-human, multicenter, open-label dose-escalation trial of ivuxolimab. Adults with locally advanced or metastatic melanoma, renal cell carcinoma, hepatocellular carcinoma or head and neck squamous cell carcinoma were enrolled in the trial. CD4+ and CD8+ T cells were sorted separately from peripheral blood before TCR sequencing.

Concerning this clone: The antigen this receptor binds is unknown. The input lacks base qualities; no much larger clone sits a single base away.

Taken from cysteine to phenylalanine, the CDR3 has 13 residues. Only the CDR3 DNA stays, 39 bases, in frame from base 1. V is clipped by 5 bases and J by 17 bases, and the sequence between their germline boundaries is 21 bases long. Based on the germline V gene, the CDR1 and CDR2 sequences are SGHVS and FQNEAQ. What the research found in general, with its limitations: Low levels of normalized T-cell clonal expansion were also seen in some patients who did not respond. After ivuxolimab, expanded clones were on average more numerous among CD8+ T cells than among CD4+ T cells. Clonal expansion of both CD4+ and CD8+ blood T cells was observed from baseline to week 6 at doses 0.1 to 3.0 mg/kg. In the 0.1-3.0 mg/kg groups, partial responders were among the patients with the lowest normalized peripheral clonal expansion, particularly in CD8+ T cells. Antigen specificity was not determined for the clonally expanded peripheral T cells.

The source of this sequence is an adult with an advanced solid tumor such as melanoma, head and neck, liver or kidney cancer. Material: CD4+ or CD8+ T cells sorted from blood, obtained in a trial of the OX40 agonist ivuxolimab. Rearrangement joined TRBV7-8 to TRBJ2-2; TRBD2 is a weak D gene call, 6 bases matching. The sequence in DNA is TGTGCCAGCAGCGATAGGAGGAGGGCAGGCCCCTTTTTT. Translated, it gives CASSDRRRAGPFF.